This T cell receptor (beta chain) came from a study of T cell responses to AZD1222 COVID-19 vaccine. The protocol was immunoSEQ multiplex PCR, while the TCRdb copy is restricted to in-frame clones and leaves out a portion. The sample has about 70,000 clones; about four fifths are singletons. This CDR3 is 16 amino acids long. Germline CDR1 and CDR2: SGHRS and YFSETQ. The V segment lost 4 bases and the J segment 7 bases; nucleotides outside the gene matches: 11. General study findings and limits: It was only five to seven AZD1222 recipients who were seropositive at baseline. In all cases, repertoires were sampled only after the peak T cell response.

This clone occurred a few times. Its antigen is undetermined. Source: peripheral blood, taken on day 0 of AZD1222 vaccination. This TCR came from an adult in good health. This chain connects TRBV5-1 to TRBJ2-2; TRBD1 matches at 9 bases. This CDR3 is CASSPQGQGLSGELFF. The CDR3 nucleotides read TGCGCCAGCAGCCCCCAAGGACAGGGGCTGAGCGGGGAGCTGTTTTTT. Full variable domain (outside the CDR3, taken from reference TRBV5-1 and TRBJ2-2): KAGVTQTPRYLIKTRGQQVTLSCSPISGHRSVSWYQQTPGQGLQFLFEYFSETQRNKGNFPGRFSGRQFSNSRSEMNVSTLELGDSALYLCASSPQGQGLSGELFFGEGSRLTVL.